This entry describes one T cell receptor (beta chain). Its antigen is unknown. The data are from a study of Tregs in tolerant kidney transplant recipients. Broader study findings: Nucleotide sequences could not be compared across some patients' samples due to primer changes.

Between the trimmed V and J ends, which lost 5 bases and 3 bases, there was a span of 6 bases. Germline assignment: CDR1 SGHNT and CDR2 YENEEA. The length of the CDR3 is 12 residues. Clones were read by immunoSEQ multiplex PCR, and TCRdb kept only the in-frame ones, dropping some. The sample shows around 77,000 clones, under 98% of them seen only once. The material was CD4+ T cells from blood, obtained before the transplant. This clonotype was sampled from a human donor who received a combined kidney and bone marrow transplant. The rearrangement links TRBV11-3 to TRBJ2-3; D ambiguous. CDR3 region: CASSLRTDTQYF. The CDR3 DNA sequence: TGTGCCAGCAGCCTAAGAACAGATACGCAGTATTTT.